This entry lists 9 T cell receptor beta chains sequenced from one sample in a study of a mutant IDH1 vaccine in newly diagnosed glioma. Clones were sequenced by immunoSEQ multiplex PCR, and TCRdb holds only the in-frame ones, with some missing. Here the sample spans roughly 30,000 clones, around 90% being singletons. These TCRs are of unknown antigen specificity. Time point described: week 5, during vaccination. With topical imiquimod, each dose of the vaccine consisted of 300 ug of mutant IDH1 20-mer peptide. The sequencing used PBMCs, collected from a glioma patient whose treatment included an IDH1 peptide vaccine. All receptors come from a man younger than 30 with glioma.

DNA of the CDR3: TGTGCCTGGAGTGTCGCCTACGAGCAGTACTTC. Protein sequence: CAWSVAYEQYF. V and J are TRBV30 and TRBJ2-7; D unclear. Trimming took 0 bases from V and 2 from J, leaving 2 bases between them. This CDR3 has 11 residues. Germline CDR1 is GTSNPN and CDR2 is SVGIG (reference sequence). The full variable domain, completed using reference TRBV30 and TRBJ2-7, is SQTIHQWPATLVQPVGSPLSLECTVEGTSNPNLYWYRQAAGRGLQLLFYSVGIGQISSEVPQNLSASRPQDRQFILSSKKLLLSDSGFYLCAWSVAYEQYFGPGTRLTVT.

The genes are TRBV6-5 and TRBJ2-7, with a possible D match to TRBD1 (6 bases). The CDR3 runs to 15 residues. The germline gives CDR1 MNHEY, CDR2 SVGAGI. The V end was cut by 6 bases, the J end by 3 bases, with 18 bases between. The CDR3 DNA reads TGTGCCAGCAGACTCACAGGACAGCCGAGCTACGAGCAGTACTTC. Its translation is CASRLTGQPSYEQYF.

V gene TRBV4-1 combines with J gene TRBJ1-3; D not resolved. The germline V gene has CDR1 MGHRA and CDR2 YSYEKL. The V and J ends lost 3 bases and 0 bases respectively, with 12 bases between them. The CDR3 contains 16 residues. The CDR3 region has the DNA TGCGCCAGCAGCCACGGAACACGGGGCTCTGGAAACACCATATATTTT. This codes for CASSHGTRGSGNTIYF.

Only a few counts were recorded for this clone. V and J are TRBV5-1 and TRBJ2-1; D unclear. Germline-derived CDR1 and CDR2 are SGHRS and YFSETQ. Trimming removed 0 bases from V and 5 bases from J, with 6 bases in between. The CDR3 is 13 amino acids. CDR3 amino acids: CASSLELNNEQFF. CDR3 DNA sequence: TGCGCCAGCAGCTTGGAACTGAACAATGAGCAGTTCTTC.

V usage is TRBV30 and J usage is TRBJ2-7, with unresolved D. The germline gives CDR1 GTSNPN, CDR2 SVGIG (reference sequence). The V end was cut by 1 base, the J end by 3 bases, with 10 bases between. The CDR3 loop spans 13 amino acids. In DNA form, the CDR3 reads TGTGCCTGGAGTGGTTCCGGCGGCTACGAGCAGTACTTC. This encodes CAWSGSGGYEQYF.

J is TRBJ2-3 and V is TRBV7-2; no definite D call. Trimming shortened V by 4 bases and J by 0 bases, and 11 bases separated the two germline ends. The CDR3 runs 15 residues. Germline CDR1 SGHTA, CDR2 FQGNSA. CDR3 loop: CASSSTPPSTDTQYF. CDR3 nucleotides: TGTGCCAGCAGCTCGACCCCCCCAAGCACAGATACGCAGTATTTT. Supplemented by reference TRBV7-2 and TRBJ2-3, the full variable domain reads GAGVSQSPSNKVTEKGKDVELRCDPISGHTALYWYRQSLGQGLEFLIYFQGNSAPDKSGLPSDRFSAERTGGSVSTLTIQRTQQEDSAVYLCASSSTPPSTDTQYFGPGTRLTVL.

This clone was seen only a few times. The chain has TRBV7-9 and TRBJ1-2; D unresolved. This CDR3 has 15 residues. Germline CDR1 and CDR2: SEHNR and FQNEAQ (reference sequence). V was cut by 4 bases and J by 3 bases, with 15 bases left in between. CDR3 region: CASSSPTRGDYGYTF. The CDR3 DNA is TGTGCCAGCAGCTCCCCGACCCGGGGAGACTATGGCTACACCTTC. Filled out from reference TRBV7-9 and TRBJ1-2, the complete variable domain reads DTGVSQNPRHKITKRGQNVTFRCDPISEHNRLYWYRQTLGQGPEFLTYFQNEAQLEKSRLLSDRFSAERPKGSFSTLEIQRTEQGDSAMYLCASSSPTRGDYGYTFGSGTRLTVV.

The chain combines TRBV6-5 with TRBJ2-3, with TRBD2 matching over 7 bases. Germline V gene data show CDR1 as MNHEY and CDR2 as SVGAGI. There are 15 residues in the CDR3. V dropped 5 bases and J dropped 2; count of bases not matched to a gene: 7. Written as DNA, the CDR3 is TGTGCCAGCAGTGTCGCTAGCGGTAACACAGATACGCAGTATTTT. Translation: CASSVASGNTDTQYF.

The chain joins TRBV2 to TRBJ2-3, with 7 bases fitting TRBD1. V gave up 4 bases and J gave up 0 bases; unmatched junction bases: 4. The V gene's germline CDR1 is SNHLY and CDR2 FYNNEI. The CDR3 spans 15 residues. The DNA of the CDR3 is TGTGCCAGCAGTGGACAGGGTATTAGCACAGATACGCAGTATTTT. It is translated as CASSGQGISTDTQYF.